This T cell receptor beta chain appears in the sequencing data of a study of cytomegalovirus exposure and HLA in healthy donors. Study details: Clustering assigned 70% to 90% of the roughly 400 genotyped donors to the Caucasian-associated ancestry cluster.

PCR primers comprised 60 Vbeta and 13 Jbeta primers. Assay used: immunoSEQ multiplex PCR; TCRdb lists only in-frame clones, some missing. The repertoire has roughly 160,000 clones, about four fifths of them found once; the top ten carry less than 15%. The length of the CDR3 is 14 residues. Trimming pared 3 bases from V and 0 bases from J, leaving 9 bases between. Germline assignment: CDR1 LGHNA and CDR2 YNFKEQ. The chain has TRBV4-2 and TRBJ2-7; D unresolved. This TCR derives from a woman aged 50 to 60 in good health and CMV-seronegative. The sample was PBMCs. In DNA form, the CDR3 reads TGTGCCAGCAGCCACCCAGAGGCCTCCTACGAGCAGTACTTC. This encodes CASSHPEASYEQYF.